The rows below give T cell receptor beta chains drawn from one sample of a study of early T cells in non-severe SARS-CoV-2 infection. TCRdb re-analysed the 5' RACE reads in MiXCR, keeping a single row per CDR3 protein. This sample has about 120,000 distinct CDR3 sequences, with roughly an eighth found just once. This specimen consisted of whole blood, obtained at baseline. The receptors come from an adult who was a healthcare worker with PCR-confirmed SARS-CoV-2 infection or an uninfected control (not recorded which). The CDR3 runs from the conserved cysteine through the conserved F or W. A D gene is named only where the DNA matches it firmly. The size entry is marked missing in some rows and otherwise reads once, few, many or a size class.

CDR3 DNA: TGCGCCAGCAGCGTAACAGTGAGGGGGGGCACAGATACGCAGTATTTT
CDR3 protein: CASSVTVRGGTDTQYF
D gene: NA
J gene: TRBJ2-3
clone size: NA
CDR3 length: 16
V gene: TRBV5-1

CDR3 DNA: TGTGCCAGCAGCTTAGAGGGGACAGTGAACACTGAAGCTTTCTTT
CDR3 protein: CASSLEGTVNTEAFF
D gene: TRBD1
J gene: TRBJ1-1
clone size: NA
CDR3 length: 15
V gene: TRBV7-9

CDR3 DNA: TGTGCCAGCAGCTTAGGCACACCCTACACAGATACGCAGTATTTT
CDR3 protein: CASSLGTPYTDTQYF
D gene: NA
J gene: TRBJ2-3
clone size: many
CDR3 length: 15
V gene: TRBV7-2

CDR3 DNA: TGCGCCAGCAGCGCCCGGACTGCCACAGATACGCAGTATTTT
CDR3 protein: CASSARTATDTQYF
D gene: NA
J gene: TRBJ2-3
clone size: NA
CDR3 length: 14
V gene: TRBV5-1

CDR3 DNA: TGTGCCAGCCGGTTCTCCGTGCGAACAGATACGCAGTATTTT
CDR3 protein: CASRFSVRTDTQYF
D gene: NA
J gene: TRBJ2-3
clone size: NA
CDR3 length: 14
V gene: TRBV7-2

CDR3 DNA: TGTGCCAGCAGCTTGGTGGAGCGGACAGGATTAGACTCACCCCTCCACTTT
CDR3 protein: CASSLVERTGLDSPLHF
D gene: TRBD1
J gene: TRBJ1-6
clone size: few
CDR3 length: 17
V gene: TRBV5-6

CDR3 DNA: TGTGCCAGCAGCTTAGCTCCGACTTCAAGCTATGGCTACACCTTC
CDR3 protein: CASSLAPTSSYGYTF
D gene: NA
J gene: TRBJ1-2
clone size: NA
CDR3 length: 15
V gene: TRBV7-9

CDR3 DNA: TGTGCCAGCAGCCAATTAACAGGGGGAGCGACTAACTATGGCTACACCTTC
CDR3 protein: CASSQLTGGATNYGYTF
D gene: TRBD1
J gene: TRBJ1-2
clone size: NA
CDR3 length: 17
V gene: TRBV14

CDR3 DNA: TGTGCCAGCACCGGGCCGTCCGGGGGCTCCTACGAGCAGTACTTC
CDR3 protein: CASTGPSGGSYEQYF
D gene: NA
J gene: TRBJ2-7
clone size: many
CDR3 length: 15
V gene: TRBV2

CDR3 DNA: TGTGCCAGCAGCTTTGATCCTAGCGGGAGGGTCTATGAGCAGTTCTTC
CDR3 protein: CASSFDPSGRVYEQFF
D gene: TRBD2
J gene: TRBJ2-1
clone size: few
CDR3 length: 16
V gene: TRBV5-4

CDR3 DNA: TGTGCCAGCAGCCAGAGCTCTTCTGAAGCTTTCTTT
CDR3 protein: CASSQSSSEAFF
D gene: NA
J gene: TRBJ1-1
clone size: few
CDR3 length: 12
V gene: TRBV3-1

CDR3 DNA: TGTGCCAGCAGCCTTTTTCCGGGACAGGATGCTGAGCAGTTCTTC
CDR3 protein: CASSLFPGQDAEQFF
D gene: TRBD1
J gene: TRBJ2-1
clone size: NA
CDR3 length: 15
V gene: TRBV3-1

CDR3 DNA: TGCGCCAGCAGCTTCCGGGAAGGGCGGACCTACGAGCAGTACTTC
CDR3 protein: CASSFREGRTYEQYF
D gene: NA
J gene: TRBJ2-7
clone size: NA
CDR3 length: 15
V gene: TRBV5-1

CDR3 DNA: TGTGCCAGCAGCTTAGGAGGGACTGCTGGAAACACCATATATTTT
CDR3 protein: CASSLGGTAGNTIYF
D gene: NA
J gene: TRBJ1-3
clone size: NA
CDR3 length: 15
V gene: TRBV7-3

CDR3 DNA: TGCAGCGTTGTTCGGCAGGGGGCGCCCACTGAAGCTTTCTTT
CDR3 protein: CSVVRQGAPTEAFF
D gene: TRBD1
J gene: TRBJ1-1
clone size: few
CDR3 length: 14
V gene: TRBV29-1

CDR3 DNA: TGTGCCAGCAGCCTCCAAGGAGGATTGAACACTGAAGCTTTCTTT
CDR3 protein: CASSLQGGLNTEAFF
D gene: NA
J gene: TRBJ1-1
clone size: many
CDR3 length: 15
V gene: TRBV3-1

CDR3 DNA: TGTGCCAGCAGCCACGCCGGGACAGGGAATTATGGCTACACCTTC
CDR3 protein: CASSHAGTGNYGYTF
D gene: TRBD1
J gene: TRBJ1-2
clone size: NA
CDR3 length: 15
V gene: TRBV4-2

CDR3 DNA: TGCGCCAGCAGCCTACAGGTCCCCCAAACGGAGACCCAGTACTTC
CDR3 protein: CASSLQVPQTETQYF
D gene: NA
J gene: TRBJ2-5
clone size: few
CDR3 length: 15
V gene: TRBV5-1

CDR3 DNA: TGTGACAGCAGTTCTTGGACAGCGAACACCGGGGAGCTGTTTTTT
CDR3 protein: CDSSSWTANTGELFF
D gene: NA
J gene: TRBJ2-2
clone size: NA
CDR3 length: 15
V gene: TRBV6-5

CDR3 DNA: TGTGCCAGCAGCTCGTCAGGGGGCACTGAAGCTTTCTTT
CDR3 protein: CASSSSGGTEAFF
D gene: TRBD1
J gene: TRBJ1-1
clone size: many
CDR3 length: 13
V gene: TRBV7-3

CDR3 DNA: TGTGCCAGCACGACAGGGAGCTATAATTCACCCCTCCACTTT
CDR3 protein: CASTTGSYNSPLHF
D gene: TRBD1
J gene: TRBJ1-6
clone size: few
CDR3 length: 14
V gene: TRBV5-5

CDR3 DNA: TGTGCCAGCTCACCGGACAGGGCCTACAATCGCTACACCTTC
CDR3 protein: CASSPDRAYNRYTF
D gene: TRBD1
J gene: TRBJ1-2
clone size: NA
CDR3 length: 14
V gene: TRBV18

CDR3 DNA: TGTGCCAGCAGGACCGAAGGACGGACCATGAACACTGAAGCTTTCTTT
CDR3 protein: CASRTEGRTMNTEAFF
D gene: NA
J gene: TRBJ1-1
clone size: many
CDR3 length: 16
V gene: TRBV2

CDR3 DNA: TGTGCCAGCAGTGTCAGAGGGAACACCGGGGAGCTGTTTTTT
CDR3 protein: CASSVRGNTGELFF
D gene: NA
J gene: TRBJ2-2
clone size: few
CDR3 length: 14
V gene: TRBV2

CDR3 DNA: TGCAGTGTTGGGATTCTAGCCCCTGGCTACAATGAGCAGTTCTTC
CDR3 protein: CSVGILAPGYNEQFF
D gene: NA
J gene: TRBJ2-1
clone size: NA
CDR3 length: 15
V gene: TRBV20-1

CDR3 DNA: TGCGCCAGCAGCTTGGGCGAAAGCGCCCACTACGAGCAGTACTTC
CDR3 protein: CASSLGESAHYEQYF
D gene: NA
J gene: TRBJ2-7
clone size: NA
CDR3 length: 15
V gene: TRBV5-1

CDR3 DNA: TGCAGCGGAGGGGGACAGGCGGTCGGCTACACCTTC
CDR3 protein: CSGGGQAVGYTF
D gene: TRBD1
J gene: TRBJ1-2
clone size: few
CDR3 length: 12
V gene: TRBV29-1

CDR3 DNA: TGTGCCAGCAGTTTAGTAGCGACTACCGGGGAGCTGTTTTTT
CDR3 protein: CASSLVATTGELFF
D gene: NA
J gene: TRBJ2-2
clone size: NA
CDR3 length: 14
V gene: TRBV28

CDR3 DNA: TGTGCCAGCAGTTCCGTGACCTCCTACGAGCAGTACTTC
CDR3 protein: CASSSVTSYEQYF
D gene: NA
J gene: TRBJ2-7
clone size: few
CDR3 length: 13
V gene: TRBV6-2/TRBV6-3

CDR3 DNA: TGTGCCACCAGCAGTCCACTTGGAAGGACTAGCGGGAGTCTAAGCGAGCAGTACTTC
CDR3 protein: CATSSPLGRTSGSLSEQYF
D gene: TRBD2
J gene: TRBJ2-7
clone size: NA
CDR3 length: 19
V gene: TRBV15

CDR3 DNA: TGTGCCAGCTCACCACCAGGAGGGGCAGGCGCTGAAGCTTTCTTT
CDR3 protein: CASSPPGGAGAEAFF
D gene: NA
J gene: TRBJ1-1
clone size: few
CDR3 length: 15
V gene: TRBV18

CDR3 DNA: TGCAGTGCTAGATTCCGTTACACAGGCCGGTGGGGGTCCTACAATGAGCAGTTCTTC
CDR3 protein: CSARFRYTGRWGSYNEQFF
D gene: NA
J gene: TRBJ2-1
clone size: NA
CDR3 length: 19
V gene: TRBV20-1

CDR3 DNA: TGTGCCAGCAGCCGCAAGCGGGGCATTGAGACCCAAGGCTACACCTTC
CDR3 protein: CASSRKRGIETQGYTF
D gene: NA
J gene: TRBJ1-2
clone size: few
CDR3 length: 16
V gene: TRBV3-1

CDR3 DNA: TGTGCCAGCAGCCAGGCGGAGGTGGGCACAGATACGCAGTATTTT
CDR3 protein: CASSQAEVGTDTQYF
D gene: NA
J gene: TRBJ2-3
clone size: many
CDR3 length: 15
V gene: TRBV6-5

CDR3 DNA: TGTGCCAGCAGCTTAAACGGGCTCGGAACAGATACGCAGTATTTT
CDR3 protein: CASSLNGLGTDTQYF
D gene: NA
J gene: TRBJ2-3
clone size: NA
CDR3 length: 15
V gene: TRBV7-9

CDR3 DNA: TGCAGCGTTGCCGGACTAGCGGGAGGGAGGGACGAGCAGTACTTC
CDR3 protein: CSVAGLAGGRDEQYF
D gene: TRBD2
J gene: TRBJ2-7
clone size: NA
CDR3 length: 15
V gene: TRBV29-1

CDR3 DNA: TGCAGCGTCAGCGCTAGCGGGAGTGTCTATGAGCAGTTCTTC
CDR3 protein: CSVSASGSVYEQFF
D gene: TRBD2
J gene: TRBJ2-1
clone size: few
CDR3 length: 14
V gene: TRBV29-1

CDR3 DNA: TGCAGCGTTGCCCCGTGGGACAGGGACACCGGGGAGCTGTTTTTT
CDR3 protein: CSVAPWDRDTGELFF
D gene: TRBD1
J gene: TRBJ2-2
clone size: NA
CDR3 length: 15
V gene: TRBV29-1

CDR3 DNA: TGTGCCAGCAGCTTGGACTTTCGGATGCAGTATTTT
CDR3 protein: CASSLDFRMQYF
D gene: NA
J gene: TRBJ2-3
clone size: few
CDR3 length: 12
V gene: TRBV5-5

CDR3 DNA: TGTGCCAGACGACTAGCGGGAGGGCCCCGTACCGGGGAGCTGTTTTTT
CDR3 protein: CARRLAGGPRTGELFF
D gene: TRBD2
J gene: TRBJ2-2
clone size: NA
CDR3 length: 16
V gene: TRBV2

CDR3 DNA: TGTGCCAGCAGTTCCAGCGGGGGGTCCACAGATACGCAGTATTTT
CDR3 protein: CASSSSGGSTDTQYF
D gene: TRBD2
J gene: TRBJ2-3
clone size: many
CDR3 length: 15
V gene: TRBV5-6

CDR3 DNA: TGTGCCAGCAGCGCCTGGGGTAGCGGGAGGGCCGGTAATGAGCAGTTCTTC
CDR3 protein: CASSAWGSGRAGNEQFF
D gene: TRBD2
J gene: TRBJ2-1
clone size: NA
CDR3 length: 17
V gene: TRBV12-3/TRBV12-4

CDR3 DNA: TGTGCCAGCAGCCGCGGGACCGACACTGAAGCTTTCTTT
CDR3 protein: CASSRGTDTEAFF
D gene: NA
J gene: TRBJ1-1
clone size: NA
CDR3 length: 13
V gene: TRBV7-9

CDR3 DNA: TGCGCCAGCAGCCATTACAGGGACTTGAGGAACACTGAAGCTTTCTTT
CDR3 protein: CASSHYRDLRNTEAFF
D gene: NA
J gene: TRBJ1-1
clone size: few
CDR3 length: 16
V gene: TRBV4-1

CDR3 DNA: TGTGCTAGCAGCCCTATCGCCCTCGCGAACACCGGGGAGCTGTTTTTT
CDR3 protein: CASSPIALANTGELFF
D gene: NA
J gene: TRBJ2-2
clone size: NA
CDR3 length: 16
V gene: TRBV7-7

CDR3 DNA: TGTGCCAGCAGCTTAAGGACCAACTATGGCTACACCTTC
CDR3 protein: CASSLRTNYGYTF
D gene: NA
J gene: TRBJ1-2
clone size: many
CDR3 length: 13
V gene: TRBV7-9